The text below deals with one T cell receptor beta chain. Its antigen is as yet unknown. These data belong to a study of T cells in Graves' hyperthyroidism and ophthalmopathy. General study results and limits: The model foresaw ophthalmopathy a median 6.5 months prior to onset. Researchers found most expanded thyroid clonotypes above 0.001 in blood as well. Ophthalmopathy cases were set apart from stable hyperthyroidism by a 13 V-J model.

The CDR3 loop spans 13 amino acids. V lost 9 bases, J lost 2 bases, and 4 bases stayed unmatched. Per the germline V gene, CDR1 is MDHEN and CDR2 is SYDVKM. RNA transcripts served as the template for amplifying TCR beta CDR3 regions. The TCR CDR3 was amplified in a first-round RT-PCR using the HTBI primer set. TCRdb re-analysed the multiplex PCR reads in MiXCR, keeping a single row per CDR3 protein. The data show 660,000 or so distinct CDR3 sequences, 20% seen once. The genes are TRBV28 and TRBJ2-3; 8 bases map to TRBD2. What was sequenced was blood. The TCR originated in a man aged 25 to 45 with Graves' ophthalmopathy. CDR3 sequence reads: CARTSGDTDTQYF. CDR3 sequence (DNA): TGTGCCAGAACTAGCGGAGACACAGATACGCAGTATTTT.